A selection of T cell receptor beta chains follows, all from one sample in a study of vaccination and CD4 T cells after COVID-19. TCRdb analysed the PCR reads with MiXCR anew, one entry per CDR3 protein. Counted here are about 20,000 distinct CDR3 sequences, around 60% occurring once; the ten biggest clones make up 8% to 9.5%. For these TCRs, the target antigens are not known. Sample: CD4+ T cells from blood, cultured in vitro, taken after SARS-CoV-2 vaccination. These receptors were taken from a human donor who had recovered from COVID-19. CDR3s include the opening cysteine and the closing phenylalanine or tryptophan. Each record gives: J gene, D gene, clone size, V gene, CDR3 protein, CDR3 DNA. A D gene is named only where the DNA matches it firmly. Clone size appears in some rows only: once, few, many, or a class for an expanded clone.

>TRBJ2-1|TRBD2|-|TRBV6-1
CASSGTSGLVGSCNEQFF
TGTGCCAGCAGTGGGACTAGCGGCTTGGTAGGGTCCTGCAATGAGCAGTTCTTC
>TRBJ1-6|TRBD1|few|TRBV11-2
CASSWGTGNRSPLHF
TGTGCCAGCAGCTGGGGGACAGGGAATAGATCACCCCTCCACTTT
>TRBJ2-7|-|few|TRBV21-1
CASSKERRGLNVQYF
TGTGCCAGCAGCAAAGAACGCAGGGGGCTGAATGTGCAGTACTTC
>TRBJ1-2|-|-|TRBV10-3
CAISDPGYGYTF
TGTGCCATCAGTGATCCGGGCTATGGCTACACCTTC
>TRBJ1-2|TRBD1|-|TRBV5-1
CASSPRQGPSYGYTF
TGCGCCAGCAGCCCCCGACAGGGGCCCTCCTATGGCTACACCTTC
>TRBJ1-5|TRBD1|-|TRBV19
CASRLRDRGPSQHF
TGTGCCAGTAGGCTCCGGGACAGGGGCCCCTCCCAGCATTTT
>TRBJ2-1|TRBD1|once|TRBV7-2
CASSSSPGTGRHEQFF
TGTGCCAGCAGCTCATCGCCCGGGACAGGGCGACATGAGCAGTTCTTC
>TRBJ1-1|-|-|TRBV5-6
CASSTGKNTEAFF
TGTGCCAGCAGCACAGGGAAGAACACTGAAGCTTTCTTT
>TRBJ1-5|-|-|TRBV5-6
CASSLGGGNQPQHF
TGTGCCAGCAGCTTGGGGGGGGGCAATCAGCCCCAGCATTTT
>TRBJ2-7|-|-|TRBV7-2
CASSLRRDGEQYF
TGTGCCAGCAGCTTGCGGCGGGACGGCGAGCAGTACTTC
>TRBJ2-2|-|-|TRBV6-2/TRBV6-3
CASSNGGELFF
TGTGCCAGCAGTAACGGCGGGGAGCTGTTTTTT
>TRBJ2-1|-|-|TRBV6-5
CASSSQGGVEQFF
TGTGCCAGCAGTTCCCAGGGGGGGGTTGAGCAGTTCTTC